These T cell receptor beta chains were read from a single sample in a study of blood T cell repertoires in COVID-19. The protocol was immunoSEQ multiplex PCR, while the TCRdb copy is restricted to in-frame clones and leaves out a portion. The repertoire includes under 300,000 clones, around 81% of them detected once, and 5% to 7% sits in the top ten. The sequenced sample was peripheral blood. The receptors originated from a woman between 55 and 75 years old with active or convalescent COVID-19. The CDR3 runs from the conserved cysteine through the conserved F or W. D genes are given only for firm matches. Only some rows state a clone size, as once, few, many or a class for expanded clones.

v_call	clone_size	d_call	j_call	cdr3_length	cdr3_aa	cdr3_nt
TRBV7-8	-	-	TRBJ1-1	17	CASSSPGRTPWNTEAFF	TGTGCCAGCAGCTCCCCCGGGCGGACACCGTGGAACACTGAAGCTTTCTTT
TRBV10-1	-	-	TRBJ1-1	15	CASSEYGDGNTEAFF	TGCGCCAGCAGTGAATACGGAGACGGGAACACTGAAGCTTTCTTT
TRBV10-1	-	-	TRBJ1-1	14	CASSRSGDDTEAFF	TGCGCCAGCAGTAGGTCGGGGGACGACACTGAAGCTTTCTTT
TRBV3-1/TRBV3-2	few	TRBD2	TRBJ2-7	15	CASSQGLAGFYEQYF	TGTGCCAGCAGCCAAGGTCTAGCGGGGTTTTACGAGCAGTACTTC
TRBV3-1/TRBV3-2	-	-	TRBJ1-5	13	CASSLGRDQPQHF	TGTGCCAGCAGCCTTGGGAGGGACCAGCCCCAGCATTTT
TRBV11-1	once	-	TRBJ2-3	16	CASSLFRVEEGATQYF	TGTGCCAGCAGCTTATTTAGAGTCGAGGAGGGCGCTACGCAGTATTTT
TRBV29-1	-	-	TRBJ2-1	13	CSVEGVGQGEQFF	TGCAGCGTTGAAGGGGTGGGGCAGGGTGAGCAGTTCTTC
TRBV4-1	-	TRBD1	TRBJ2-1	16	CASSQAGQGSYNEQFF	TGCGCCAGCAGCCAAGCAGGACAGGGTTCCTACAATGAGCAGTTCTTC
TRBV2	-	-	TRBJ2-3	14	CASSDPGFTDTQYF	TGTGCCAGCAGCGACCCGGGTTTCACAGATACGCAGTATTTT
TRBV11-3	-	-	TRBJ2-2	13	CASSPSSPEGLFF	TGTGCCAGCAGCCCAAGTAGCCCCGAAGGGCTGTTTTTT
TRBV11-1	-	TRBD1	TRBJ2-1	12	CASSLDRDGQFF	TGTGCCAGCAGCTTGGACAGGGACGGGCAGTTCTTC
TRBV9	-	TRBD1	TRBJ1-2	14	CASSPEQGDYGYTF	TGTGCCAGCAGCCCAGAACAGGGGGACTATGGCTACACCTTC
TRBV21-1	few	-	TRBJ2-7	13	CASSRDWTYEQYF	TGTGCCAGCAGCAGGGACTGGACCTACGAGCAGTACTTC
TRBV2	-	-	TRBJ2-4	15	CASSEGATGKNIQYF	TGTGCCAGCAGTGAAGGGGCGACAGGCAAAAACATTCAGTACTTC
TRBV25-1	-	TRBD1	TRBJ2-5	14	CASSDEGAEETQYF	TGTGCCAGCAGTGATGAGGGGGCGGAGGAGACCCAGTACTTC
TRBV9	-	TRBD1	TRBJ1-2	15	CASSAYSNPGQGVTF	TGTGCCAGCAGCGCTTACTCAAACCCGGGACAGGGGGTCACCTTC
TRBV5-1	few	TRBD2	TRBJ2-7	16	CASSFTSGTSSYEQYF	TGCGCCAGCAGCTTCACTAGCGGGACGAGCTCCTACGAGCAGTACTTC
TRBV6-1	-	TRBD2	TRBJ2-2	16	CASSEGLAGGTGELFF	TGTGCCAGCAGTGAAGGATTAGCGGGAGGGACCGGGGAGCTGTTTTTT
TRBV19	-	-	TRBJ1-1	13	CATSRMLNTEAFF	TGTGCCACCTCCAGAATGTTGAACACTGAAGCTTTCTTT
TRBV19	-	-	TRBJ1-2	15	CASSMTQGGIYGYTF	TGTGCCAGTAGTATGACCCAAGGAGGGATCTATGGCTACACCTTC
TRBV3-1/TRBV3-2	-	-	TRBJ2-1	17	CASSQSVRDLAYNEQFF	TGTGCCAGCAGCCAAAGCGTGAGGGATTTGGCCTACAATGAGCAGTTCTTC
TRBV5-1	-	-	TRBJ2-3	14	CASSLWAGTDTQYF	TGCGCCAGCAGCTTGTGGGCTGGGACAGATACGCAGTATTTT
TRBV28	-	TRBD2	TRBJ2-1	16	CASYAKIAGGGDEQFF	TGTGCCAGCTATGCGAAGATAGCGGGGGGGGGCGATGAGCAGTTCTTC
TRBV5-6	-	TRBD2	TRBJ2-1	14	CASSLGRGYNEQFF	TGTGCCAGCAGCTTGGGGCGGGGGTACAATGAGCAGTTCTTC
TRBV6-2/TRBV6-3	few	TRBD2	TRBJ2-5	14	CASSYPGLGETQYF	TGTGCCAGCAGTTACCCGGGACTAGGGGAGACCCAGTACTTC
TRBV5-6	-	TRBD1	TRBJ2-4	14	CASSYWTGKNIQYF	TGTGCCAGCAGCTATTGGACAGGGAAAAACATTCAGTACTTC
TRBV28	-	-	TRBJ2-1	14	CASSLRGPYNEQFF	TGTGCCAGCAGTCTAAGGGGCCCCTACAATGAGCAGTTCTTC
TRBV7-9	-	-	TRBJ1-2	15	CASSSFAGRNYGYTF	TGTGCCAGCAGCTCGTTCGCAGGGAGGAACTATGGCTACACCTTC
TRBV29-1	-	-	TRBJ1-1	16	CSVPGEVGAWNTEAFF	TGCAGCGTGCCTGGCGAGGTAGGGGCGTGGAACACTGAAGCTTTCTTT
TRBV19	-	-	TRBJ2-6	18	CASSVGREVFSGANVLTF	TGTGCCAGTAGTGTGGGCAGGGAGGTTTTTTCTGGGGCCAACGTCCTGACTTTC
TRBV30	-	-	TRBJ2-1	16	CAWSSSVGGIYNEQFF	TGTGCCTGGAGTTCCTCGGTGGGCGGGATCTACAATGAGCAGTTCTTC
TRBV6-5	-	-	TRBJ1-1	11	CASSSGYGAFF	TGTGCCAGCAGTTCGGGGTATGGAGCTTTCTTT
TRBV19	-	-	TRBJ2-3	12	CASSIRRDTQYF	TGTGCCAGTAGTATCCGTAGAGATACGCAGTATTTT
TRBV19	-	-	TRBJ2-3	14	CATRVAAATDTQYF	TGTGCCACCCGGGTCGCGGCCGCGACAGATACGCAGTATTTT
TRBV6-6	-	TRBD1	TRBJ1-6	15	CASSYSGTGSSPLHF	TGTGCCAGCAGTTACTCCGGGACAGGGAGTTCACCCCTCCACTTT
TRBV28	-	TRBD1	TRBJ1-1	13	CASRTGGNAEAFF	TGTGCCAGCCGGACAGGGGGGAACGCTGAAGCTTTCTTT
TRBV11-3	-	TRBD2	TRBJ2-1	13	CASSPGTSNEQFF	TGTGCCAGCAGCCCCGGGACTAGCAATGAGCAGTTCTTC
TRBV7-8	once	-	TRBJ2-1	15	CASSLVFQGSNEQFF	TGTGCCAGCAGCTTAGTGTTCCAGGGTAGCAATGAGCAGTTCTTC
TRBV4-1	-	TRBD2	TRBJ2-7	15	CASSQWVAGVHEQYF	TGCGCCAGCAGCCAATGGGTAGCGGGAGTCCACGAGCAGTACTTC
TRBV24-1	-	-	TRBJ2-3	14	CATSDRTRVDTQYF	TGTGCCACCAGTGATAGAACTAGGGTAGATACGCAGTATTTT
TRBV14	-	-	TRBJ2-4	14	CASSQGDSRGNQYF	TGTGCCAGCAGCCAGGGAGACAGCCGGGGGAATCAGTACTTC